This T cell receptor beta chain comes out of a study of shared clonotypes between healthy human individuals. Study-level findings and limits: Roughly 5% of naive CD4 clonotypes were common to several donors.

Some clones are missing from TCRdb's copy, which holds only in-frame ones; the method was immunoSEQ multiplex PCR. Of about 2 million clones in the sample, approximately 95% are singletons; the top ten hold about 1.1%. Germline-derived CDR1 and CDR2 are SGDLS and YYNGEE. This CDR3 comprises 13 residues. V trimming: 0 bases; J trimming: 8 bases; junction bases outside the gene matches: 1. Concerning this clone: Antigen specificity is unknown. Other DNA variants within this sample encode the same CDR3.

Naive CD8 cells, CD45RO-negative and positively selected for CCR7, excluded terminally differentiated effector memory CD45RA+ cells. The chain has TRBV9 and TRBJ2-1; 8 positions agree with TRBD2. The sequenced sample was naive CD8+ T cells sorted from blood. The clonotype originates from a man aged 18 to 30 in good health. The CDR3 loop is CASSVAGGHEQFF. In DNA form, the CDR3 reads TGTGCCAGCAGCGTAGCGGGGGGGCATGAGCAGTTCTTC.